The 27 T cell receptor beta chains presented below share a single source sample, sequenced in a study of cytomegalovirus exposure and HLA in healthy donors. Primers included in the PCR were 60 Vbeta and 13 Jbeta primers. Sequencing was performed with immunoSEQ multiplex PCR; in TCRdb, only in-frame clones are kept and a portion is missing. The sample carries around 140,000 clones, 66% recorded once. What was sequenced was PBMCs. The receptors here all came from a woman in her sixties or seventies in good health and CMV-seronegative.

The J gene is TRBJ2-2, the V gene TRBV12-5, with TRBD1 identical over 10 bases. Trimming at V came to 5 bases and at J to 3 bases, leaving 6 bases not matched to a gene. CDR3 length: 16 amino acids. Germline V gene data show CDR1 as LGHNT and CDR2 as FRNRAP. This chain's CDR3 is CASGITGQGYTGELFF. CDR3 coding DNA: TGTGCTAGTGGTATTACGGGACAGGGGTACACCGGGGAGCTGTTTTTT.

The chain couples TRBV14 to TRBJ2-1, with D tentatively TRBD1 (5 bases). V dropped 4 bases and J dropped 3 bases, with 10 bases sitting between them. This CDR3 is built from 14 residues. CDR1 and CDR2 (germline): SGHDN, FVKESK. CDR3 in DNA: TGTGCCAGCAGCCCGTCAGGGATCTACAATGAGCAGTTCTTC. It yields the protein CASSPSGIYNEQFF.

This chain connects TRBV19 to TRBJ1-2; possible D gene TRBD1, 6 bases. V was pared by 4 bases and J by 7 bases, with 13 bases between. Germline values: CDR1 LNHDA, CDR2 SQIVND (reference sequence). The CDR3 runs 13 residues. In DNA, the CDR3 is TGTGCCAGTAGTACATCACAGGGATCTGGCTACACCTTC. It specifies CASSTSQGSGYTF. Supplemented by reference TRBV19 and TRBJ1-2, the full variable domain reads DGGITQSPKYLFRKEGQNVTLSCEQNLNHDAMYWYRQDPGQGLRLIYYSQIVNDFQKGDIAEGYSVSREKKESFPLTVTSAQKNPTAFYLCASSTSQGSGYTFGSGTRLTVV.

V gene TRBV29-1 combines with J gene TRBJ2-5; 9 nucleotides align to TRBD2. With V trimmed by 2 bases and J by 3 bases, 4 bases remained unmatched. The CDR3 contains 14 residues. From germline, CDR1 is SQVTM and CDR2 ANQGSEA. CDR3 residues: CSVEPLAGEETQYF. Here the CDR3 DNA reads TGCAGCGTTGAACCGTTAGCGGGGGAAGAGACCCAGTACTTC.

This rearrangement joins TRBV29-1 to TRBJ2-7; D perhaps matches TRBD1 (5 bases). The CDR3 spans 15 residues. With 0 bases removed from V and 5 bases from J, the gap between germline ends came to 17 bases. Germline CDR1 and CDR2: SQVTM and ANQGSEA. CDR3 loop: CSVEDWGQGADEQYF. The CDR3 coding sequence is TGCAGCGTTGAAGATTGGGGCCAGGGCGCCGACGAGCAGTACTTC.

CDR3 bases: TGTGCCACTAAACGGACCGTGGGGCCTCCTGAAAAACTGTTTTTT. This codes for CATKRTVGPPEKLFF. The chain uses TRBV10-3 and TRBJ1-4; tentatively, D is TRBD1 (5 bases). Germline assignment: CDR1 ENHRY and CDR2 SYGVKD. Trimming removed 10 bases at V and 7 bases at J, with 22 bases between. This CDR3 has 15 amino acids.

The chain has TRBV28 and TRBJ2-6; D might be TRBD2 (6 bases). Trimming shortened V by 7 bases and J by 0 bases, and 13 bases separated the two germline ends. CDR1 and CDR2 from the germline V gene are MDHEN and SYDVKM. This CDR3 contains 16 residues. Here the CDR3 reads CASNPRGDSGANVLTF. The DNA for the CDR3 is TGTGCCAGCAACCCTCGCGGGGACTCTGGGGCCAACGTCCTGACTTTC.

V usage is TRBV4-3 and J usage is TRBJ1-2, with D possibly being TRBD1 (6 bases). Germline CDR1 reads LGHNA; CDR2 reads YSLEER. The V gene lost 0 bases and the J gene lost 8 bases, with 19 bases spanning the gap. The CDR3 runs to 16 residues. The CDR3 DNA reads as TGCGCCAGCAGCCAAGATGGGTCGCAGGGGACGGGGGGCTACACCTTC. Its translation is CASSQDGSQGTGGYTF.

This clone was detected only a few times. Its ends do not fully match the called genes, so a read error is possible. The V and J genes are TRBV6-1 and TRBJ2-1; 13 bases are shared with TRBD2. The CDR3 has 17 residues. Per the germline V gene, CDR1 is MNHNS and CDR2 is SASEGT. The CDR3 region is CAISGRTSGGQYNEQFF. As DNA, the CDR3 is TGTGCCATCAGTGGTAGGACTAGCGGGGGCCAATACAATGAGCAGTTCTTC.

The V call is TRBV11-2, the J call TRBJ1-6, with 8 nucleotides matching TRBD1. This CDR3 has 14 amino acids. The trim removed 1 base at V and 8 bases at J, leaving 1 base unmatched. Germline-derived CDR1 and CDR2 are SGHAT and FQNNGV. CDR3 region: CASSLGTGYSPLHF. The CDR3 DNA is TGTGCCAGCAGCTTAGGGACAGGGTATTCACCCCTCCACTTT.

This clone has a single count. This rearrangement joins TRBV7-2 to TRBJ2-7, with a tentative D call TRBD1 (6 bases). The CDR3 is 13 residues long. The germline CDR1 and CDR2 sequences are SGHTA and FQGNSA. With 1 base removed from V and 2 bases from J, the gap between germline ends came to 6 bases. CDR3 region: CASSLDRAYEQYF. The CDR3 DNA reads TGTGCCAGCAGCTTAGACAGGGCCTACGAGCAGTACTTC.

The rearrangement links TRBV7-2 to TRBJ2-2, with D perhaps matching TRBD1 (6 bases). Per germline, CDR1 SGHTA and CDR2 FQGNSA. The CDR3 has 16 residues. V lost 2 bases to trimming and J lost 3 bases, with 13 bases between them. The CDR3 coding sequence is TGTGCCAGCAGCTTATTGCTGACAGGATACACCGGGGAGCTGTTTTTT. Residues: CASSLLLTGYTGELFF. Full variable domain (outside the CDR3, taken from reference TRBV7-2 and TRBJ2-2): GAGVSQSPSNKVTEKGKDVELRCDPISGHTALYWYRQSLGQGLEFLIYFQGNSAPDKSGLPSDRFSAERTGGSVSTLTIQRTQQEDSAVYLCASSLLLTGYTGELFFGEGSRLTVL.

This clone was seen more than once but under ten times. The CDR3: CASSLSVTGQTYEQYF. In DNA form, the CDR3 reads TGTGCCAGCAGTTTATCCGTAACCGGACAGACCTACGAGCAGTACTTC. The chain is built from TRBV28 and TRBJ2-7, with a tentative D call TRBD1 (6 bases). The V end lost 1 base, the J end lost 2 bases, and 15 bases lay between the germline ends. Germline loops: CDR1 MDHEN, CDR2 SYDVKM. The CDR3 covers 16 residues.

The rearrangement uses TRBV5-1 and TRBJ2-5; D gene unclear. Germline CDR1 is SGHRS and CDR2 is YFSETQ. Trimming took 0 bases from V and 4 from J, leaving 13 bases between them. This CDR3 spans 15 amino acids. This CDR3 reads CASSLEGLRGETQYF. CDR3 nucleotide sequence: TGCGCCAGCAGCTTGGAAGGTTTGAGAGGAGAGACCCAGTACTTC.

Remarks on this clone: One end of the junction fails to match germline, which may point to a read error. The chain employs TRBV7-7 and TRBJ2-2; a possible D gene is TRBD2 (7 bases). In germline, CDR1 is SSHAT, CDR2 FNYEAQ (reference sequence). This CDR3 is built from 15 residues. In DNA form, the CDR3 reads TGTGCTAGCAGCTCCCCCGGGGGGCTAACCGGGGAGCTGTTTTTT. Translated: CASSSPGGLTGELFF. Supplemented by reference TRBV7-7 and TRBJ2-2, the full variable domain reads GAGVSQSPRYKVTKRGQDVTLRCDPISSHATLYWYQQALGQGPEFLTYFNYEAQPDKSGLPSDRFSAERPEGSISTLTIQRTEQRDSAMYRCASSSPGGLTGELFFGEGSRLTVL.

This clone was seen only a few times. The chain links TRBV19 to TRBJ2-3; D perhaps matches TRBD2 (6 bases). The germline V gene encodes CDR1 LNHDA and CDR2 SQIVND (reference sequence). V gave up 1 base and J gave up 1 base, with 9 bases separating them. The CDR3 contains 15 residues. In DNA, the CDR3 is TGTGCCAGTAGTATAGGTCTAGCGCGCACAGATACGCAGTATTTT. This sequence encodes CASSIGLARTDTQYF.

This chain joins TRBV14 and TRBJ2-1, with 7 bases identical to TRBD1. V lost 0 bases to trimming and J lost 9 bases; unmatched junction nucleotides: 11. Germline V gene data show CDR1 as SGHDN and CDR2 as FVKESK. The CDR3 spans 16 residues. This CDR3 is CASSQDLPPRGPEQFF. The CDR3 region has the DNA TGTGCCAGCAGCCAAGATCTCCCTCCGAGGGGGCCTGAGCAGTTCTTC. The full variable domain, completed using reference TRBV14 and TRBJ2-1, is EAGVTQFPSHSVIEKGQTVTLRCDPISGHDNLYWYRRVMGKEIKFLLHFVKESKQDESGMPNNRFLAERTGGTYSTLKVQPAELEDSGVYFCASSQDLPPRGPEQFFGPGTRLTVL.

This rearrangement joins TRBV19 to TRBJ2-5; TRBD2 matches at 8 bases. Germline-derived CDR1 and CDR2 are LNHDA and SQIVND (reference sequence). Trimming at V came to 3 bases and at J to 0 bases, leaving 3 bases not matched to a gene. There are 15 residues in the CDR3. CDR3 sequence (DNA): TGTGCCAGTAGTATCGGCGGGGGGTACCAAGAGACCCAGTACTTC. This translates into CASSIGGGYQETQYF.

The J gene is TRBJ1-5, the V gene TRBV19; 7 nucleotides line up with TRBD1. The CDR3 spans 15 residues. The germline gives CDR1 LNHDA, CDR2 SQIVND (reference sequence). V lost 5 bases, J lost 3 bases, and 7 bases stayed unmatched. The DNA of the CDR3 is TGTGCCAGTAGTCCAAACAGGGGCCCCAATCAGCCCCAGCATTTT. This sequence encodes CASSPNRGPNQPQHF.

CDR3 DNA: TGTGCCAGCAGTGAACCACTTTCTGGAAACACCATATATTTT. The encoded protein is CASSEPLSGNTIYF. The rearrangement uses TRBV25-1 and TRBJ1-3; no reliable D call. The CDR3 covers 14 residues. Between the trimmed V and J ends, which lost 2 bases and 1 base, there was a span of 6 bases. From germline, CDR1 is MGHDK and CDR2 SYGVNS.

A few counts support this clone. V and J are TRBV5-1 and TRBJ1-3; maybe TRBD1 (5 bases). CDR3 length equals 16 residues. Germline V gene lookup returns CDR1 SGHRS and CDR2 YFSETQ. Deletions cut 4 bases from V and 2 bases from J, with 16 bases between. The CDR3 is CASSPRGFITGNTIYF. The CDR3, as DNA: TGCGCCAGCAGCCCCCGGGGGTTCATCACTGGAAACACCATATATTTT.

The rearrangement links TRBV5-4 to TRBJ1-4; D unresolved. Deletions cut 4 bases from V and 10 bases from J, with 17 bases between. Looked up from germline, CDR1 is SGHNT and CDR2 is YYREEE (reference sequence). The CDR3 is 14 amino acids. CDR3 in DNA: TGTGCCAGCAGCCACCGGAGAGATATCGGAAAACTGTTTTTT. Translated: CASSHRRDIGKLFF.

The rearrangement uses TRBV5-1 and TRBJ1-2; 7 nucleotides align to TRBD1. CDR1 and CDR2 from the germline V gene are SGHRS and YFSETQ. The V segment lost 4 bases and the J segment 2 bases; nucleotides outside the gene matches: 5. This CDR3 is 14 amino acids long. The DNA for the CDR3 is TGCGCCAGCAGCGCCACAGGGGAAAACTATGGCTACACCTTC. Translating gives CASSATGENYGYTF.

This clone was seen a few times. The rearrangement links TRBV27 to TRBJ2-1; 8 bases match TRBD1. The CDR3 loop spans 17 amino acids. Trimming removed 3 bases from V and 6 bases from J; junction bases left unmatched: 13. CDR1 and CDR2 (germline): MNHEY, SMNVEV (reference sequence). CDR3 protein: CASSLPTGEWTGNEQFF. DNA of the CDR3: TGTGCCAGCAGTTTGCCGACAGGGGAATGGACCGGCAATGAGCAGTTCTTC.

This clone was seen a few times. V usage is TRBV27 and J usage is TRBJ2-1; D is ambiguous. The CDR3 sequence is 16 residues long. Trimming pared 1 base from V and 2 bases from J, leaving 12 bases between. Per germline, CDR1 MNHEY and CDR2 SMNVEV (reference sequence). The CDR3 loop is CASSLYSLPPYNEQFF. CDR3 coding DNA: TGTGCCAGCAGTTTATATAGCCTACCCCCCTACAATGAGCAGTTCTTC.

This clone was seen only once. The chain joins TRBV2 to TRBJ2-5; D unresolved. The J call is uncertain, as TRBJ2-7 better fits the DNA end. The CDR3 has 13 residues. Looked up from germline, CDR1 is SNHLY and CDR2 is FYNNEI. The CDR3 DNA is TGTGCCAGCAGTGAGCTACGGAACTACGAGCAGTACTTC. Its translation: CASSELRNYEQYF.

The rearrangement joins TRBV7-9 to TRBJ2-7; 8 positions match TRBD1. The V gene end was trimmed by 1 base and the J gene end by 3 bases; junction bases not matched to a gene: 2. The CDR3 consists of 14 residues. Germline-derived CDR1 and CDR2 are SEHNR and FQNEAQ (reference sequence). CDR3 sequence: CASSLEGTGYEQYF. The CDR3, as DNA: TGTGCCAGCAGCTTAGAAGGGACAGGCTACGAGCAGTACTTC. The variable domain in full, with the rest retrieved from reference TRBV7-9 and TRBJ2-7, is DTGVSQNPRHKITKRGQNVTFRCDPISEHNRLYWYRQTLGQGPEFLTYFQNEAQLEKSRLLSDRFSAERPKGSFSTLEIQRTEQGDSAMYLCASSLEGTGYEQYFGPGTRLTVT.